What follows are 22 T cell receptor beta chains derived from one specimen sequenced in a study of Graves' ophthalmopathy and Graves' hyperthyroidism. As the template, RNA transcripts were used to amplify TCR beta CDR3 regions. HTBI primers served in a first-round RT-PCR, which a second-round multiplex PCR followed. TCRdb re-called the multiplex PCR reads through MiXCR, storing one row per CDR3 protein. The sample consists of around 43,000 distinct CDR3 sequences, around 50% of them appearing once. The sequenced sample was peripheral blood. All receptors derive from an adult man with Graves' ophthalmopathy.

This clonotype has at least ten counts. The chain combines TRBV6-2 or TRBV6-3 with TRBJ1-5; no reliable D call. V was cut by 5 bases and J by 0 bases, with 5 bases left in between. The CDR3 runs to 13 residues. The germline V gene encodes CDR1 MNHEY and CDR2 SVGEGT. The CDR3 DNA is TGTGCCAGCAGTATTAATAGCAATCAGCCCCAGCATTTT. It specifies CASSINSNQPQHF.

J is TRBJ1-4 and V is TRBV15, with 7 nucleotides matching TRBD1. The CDR3 spans 16 residues. V shed 2 bases, J shed 7 bases, and the junction held 10 bases outside the gene matches. The V gene's germline CDR1 is LNHNV and CDR2 YYDKDF (reference sequence). CDR3 loop: CATSRPTEQGGEKLFF. In DNA form, the CDR3 reads TGTGCCACCAGCAGACCTACGGAGCAGGGGGGTGAAAAACTGTTTTTT.

The chain has TRBV9 and TRBJ2-7, with a tentative D call TRBD2 (6 bases). CDR1 and CDR2 (germline): SGDLS, YYNGEE. V lost 10 bases and J lost 6, with 26 bases in between. This CDR3 region has 15 residues. CDR3 sequence (DNA): TGTGCCGGCGGCGCTGGGGGGAGTAGACGAACCGAGCAGTACTTC. It codes for CAGGAGGSRRTEQYF.

About this clonotype: Since no conserved phenylalanine or tryptophan closes the CDR3, a read error is the likely cause. V is TRBV7-8 and J is TRBJ2-1; D may be TRBD1 (5 bases). CDR1 is SGHVS, CDR2 FQNEAQ, per germline. V was cut by 5 bases and J by 2 bases, with 13 bases left in between. This CDR3 comprises 15 residues. CDR3 nucleotides: TGTGCCAGCAGCAAACGCCGGACAACCTACAATGAGCAGTTCCTC. It yields the protein CASSKRRTTYNEQFL.

The chain carries TRBV29-1 and TRBJ2-2; no firm D call. From germline, CDR1 is SQVTM and CDR2 ANQGSEA. The length of the CDR3 is 13 residues. Deletions cut 8 bases from V and 5 bases from J, with 15 bases between. CDR3 in amino acids: CSRSRSRTGELFF. CDR3 nucleotide sequence: TGCAGCAGGTCCCGGAGTCGAACCGGGGAGCTGTTTTTT.

A few counts support this clonotype. V and J are TRBV2 and TRBJ2-1; D uncertain. The germline CDR1 and CDR2 sequences are SNHLY and FYNNEI. The CDR3 runs to 15 residues. V shed 3 bases and J shed 0 bases, with 9 bases lying between them. CDR3 residues: CASSDYLPSYNEQFF. The CDR3, as DNA: TGTGCCAGCAGTGATTACTTGCCCTCCTACAATGAGCAGTTCTTC.

This clonotype was seen ten or more times. CDR3 protein: CASRPGESSYNEQFF. The CDR3 nucleotides are TGTGCCAGCAGACCGGGGGAGAGCTCCTACAATGAGCAGTTCTTC. The chain uses TRBV12-3 or TRBV12-4 and TRBJ2-1, with D tentatively TRBD2 (6 bases). The CDR3 totals 15 residues. V shed 6 bases and J shed 0 bases, with 12 bases lying between them.

This clonotype was counted many times. The rearrangement joins TRBV28 to TRBJ1-6; D remains unclear. CDR3 length: 13 residues. Per the germline V gene, CDR1 is MDHEN and CDR2 is SYDVKM. Trimming took off 6 bases at V and 8 bases at J, with 11 bases between the two ends. Here the CDR3 reads CASSPRVDSPLHF. In DNA, the CDR3 is TGTGCCAGCAGCCCCCGGGTGGATTCACCCCTCCACTTT.

Sample share makes this clonotype medium-sized. The gene calls are TRBV24-1 and TRBJ2-1, with TRBD2 matching over 7 bases. V shed 0 bases and J 7 bases; nucleotides not matched to a gene: 11. Germline V lookup: CDR1 KGHDR, CDR2 SFDVKD. CDR3 length: 17 residues. CDR3 nucleotides: TGTGCCACCAGTGATTTGCCCAGCGGGATAGGAGTAAATGAGCAGTTCTTC. Translated: CATSDLPSGIGVNEQFF.

This clonotype came up once. This chain joins TRBV7-3 and TRBJ2-2, with D maybe TRBD1 (6 bases). CDR1 is SGHTA, CDR2 FQGTGA, per germline. V lost 5 bases to trimming and J lost 8 bases, with 15 bases between them. This CDR3 contains 14 residues. This chain's CDR3 is CASSQGSGTGELFF. The CDR3 coding sequence is TGTGCCAGCAGCCAAGGGTCGGGGACAGGGGAGCTGTTTTTT.

In its sample, this clonotype was seen once. No conserved phenylalanine or tryptophan is present at the end of the CDR3, so a read error is the likely explanation. The chain combines TRBV9 with TRBJ1-3; 8 nucleotides match TRBD1. The CDR3 extends over 16 amino acids. J lost 2 bases, V lost 3 bases, and 7 bases had no gene match. Germline V gene sequence: CDR1 SGDLS, CDR2 YYNGEE. This CDR3 is CASSAVPGGAGNTIYV. The CDR3 nucleotides read TGTGCCAGCAGCGCAGTGCCAGGGGGCGCTGGAAACACCATATATGTT.

Of note for this clonotype: The conserved phenylalanine or tryptophan is not found at the CDR3 terminus, so this likely reflects a read error. This chain connects TRBV6-4 to TRBJ1-2; 8 positions match TRBD1. V was clipped by 11 bases and J by 4 bases; unmatched bases: 9. Germline values: CDR1 MRHNA, CDR2 SNTAGT. This CDR3 has 13 residues. CDR3 sequence: CAGRQGSAYGYTS. The DNA for the CDR3 is TGTGCCGGCCGACAGGGGTCTGCCTATGGCTACACCTCC.

This clonotype was counted ten times or more. The J gene is TRBJ2-7, the V gene TRBV6-1; D is possibly TRBD2 (5 bases). Trimming pared 7 bases from V and 2 bases from J, leaving 12 bases between. The germline CDR1 and CDR2 sequences are MNHNS and SASEGT. The CDR3 consists of 13 residues. CDR3 nucleotides: TGTGCCAGCACTGGAGGTGGGACCTACGAGCAGTACTTC. Its protein product is CASTGGGTYEQYF.

The chain has TRBV2 and TRBJ1-2; 10 nucleotides match TRBD1. J lost 7 bases, V lost 6 bases, and 8 bases had no gene match. The CDR3 length is 14 residues. CDR1 is SNHLY and CDR2 is FYNNEI in the germline V gene. The CDR3 DNA reads as TGTGCCAGCAGGCCCAGACAGGGGGCGAGTGGCTACACCTTC. This gives the protein CASRPRQGASGYTF.

At least ten counts were recorded for this clonotype. V and J are TRBV5-1 and TRBJ1-2; the match to TRBD1 covers 7 bases. V was pared by 2 bases and J by 2 bases, with 6 bases of the junction left unmatched. Germline values: CDR1 SGHRS, CDR2 YFSETQ. The CDR3 length is 15 residues. Written as DNA, the CDR3 is TGCGCCAGCAGCTTAACGACAGGGCAAAACTATGGCTACACCTTC. Translation gives CASSLTTGQNYGYTF.

Regarding this clonotype: One end of the junction varies from germline; a read error may be responsible. The chain is built from TRBV9 and TRBJ1-6; 7 bases match TRBD1. Germline V CDR1 and CDR2: SGDLS, YYNGEE. The CDR3 runs 18 residues. In DNA, the CDR3 is TGTGCCAGCAGCCTCCCATTACAGGGGAAGGGGGATAATCCACCCCTCCGCTTT. This encodes CASSLPLQGKGDNPPLRF.

This clonotype was observed many times. The rearrangement links TRBV12-3 or TRBV12-4 to TRBJ1-5, with 7 bases fitting TRBD1. This CDR3 comprises 14 residues. J was trimmed by 4 bases and V by 2 bases; bases with no gene match: 2. CDR3 residues: CASSLRGQNQPQHF. The DNA of the CDR3 is TGTGCCAGCAGTTTACGGGGACAGAATCAGCCCCAGCATTTT.

By proportion, this clonotype is medium-sized (0.01 to 0.1%). This CDR3 is CASSLVQGRYSPLHF. CDR3 sequence (DNA): TGTGCCAGCAGCTTGGTTCAGGGGCGGTATTCACCCCTCCACTTT. The rearrangement links TRBV5-5 to TRBJ1-6, with D perhaps TRBD1 (6 bases). The V end was cut by 0 bases, the J end by 8 bases, with 12 bases between. This CDR3 spans 15 amino acids. Per the germline V gene, CDR1 is SGHKS and CDR2 is YYEKEE (reference sequence).

This clonotype was recorded many times. CDR3 in amino acids: CASSGGQGAFF. DNA for the CDR3: TGTGCCAGCAGCGGGGGACAGGGAGCTTTCTTT. The chain links TRBV5-6 to TRBJ1-1, with 9 bases lining up with TRBD1. J was trimmed by 10 bases and V by 4 bases; bases with no gene match: 2. Germline V gives CDR1 SGHDT, CDR2 YYEEEE. The CDR3 covers 11 residues.

The chain employs TRBV10-3 and TRBJ2-2, with 8 bases lining up with TRBD1. Germline V lookup: CDR1 ENHRY, CDR2 SYGVKD. The trim removed 4 bases at V and 7 bases at J, leaving 2 bases unmatched. This CDR3 comprises 13 residues. CDR3 nucleotide sequence: TGTGCCATCAGTGCCGGACAGGGCGGGGAGCTGTTTTTT. Its protein is CAISAGQGGELFF.

The V gene is TRBV20-1, the J gene TRBJ2-1, with D possibly matching TRBD2 (5 bases). V shed 0 bases and J shed 2 bases, with 11 bases lying between them. The length of the CDR3 is 15 residues. The germline V gene has CDR1 DFQATT and CDR2 SNEGSKA (reference sequence). The chain's CDR3 is CSARDDGKAYNEQFF. The CDR3 nucleotides are TGCAGTGCTAGAGATGACGGGAAAGCCTACAATGAGCAGTTCTTC.

The chain couples TRBV2 to TRBJ1-1; 9 bases map to TRBD1. This CDR3 is built from 15 residues. Trimming cost V 6 bases and J 2 bases; bases outside gene matches: 7. Germline CDR1 SNHLY, CDR2 FYNNEI. CDR3 loop: CASRGTGGVNTEAFF. CDR3 DNA: TGTGCCAGCAGGGGAACAGGGGGCGTTAACACTGAAGCTTTCTTT.